This T cell receptor beta chain was identified in a study of T cell changes during pregnancy in multiple sclerosis (dated by TCRdb to between 2018 and 2021). Regarding the study in general: The study looked at changes in the T cell repertoire across pregnancy in women with multiple sclerosis.

As for this clone: It has no known antigen specificity. No per-base quality is available; no much larger clone lies one base away.

The CDR3, from cysteine to phenylalanine, totals 19 residues. Only the CDR3 DNA stays, 57 bases, in frame from base 1. For CDR1 and CDR2, the germline V gene (reference sequence) lists LNHDA and SQIVND. Cut back by 2 bases and 3 bases, the V and J ends lie 23 bases apart. Library preparation employed the immunoSEQ multiplex PCR assay. TCRdb stores this immuneACCESS table with in-frame sequences only. Part of the clones is absent; in the studies checked, under half of the shortfall reflects unresolved V genes, and no reason is known for the rest. In this sample the table shows more than 85,000 clones, 85% to 95% of which occur a single time. The ten largest clones take up approximately 0.97% of the sample.

The clonotype comes from a female donor with multiple sclerosis, enrolled in a pregnancy study. The sequenced sample was peripheral blood, obtained before pregnancy. Here the chain combines TRBV19 and TRBJ2-1; TRBD2 could be the D gene, as 6 bases match. The CDR3 corresponds to CASSIKPNPTSRFYNEQFF. At the DNA level, the sequence is TGTGCCAGTAGTATAAAACCCAATCCCACTAGCCGGTTCTACAATGAGCAGTTCTTC.